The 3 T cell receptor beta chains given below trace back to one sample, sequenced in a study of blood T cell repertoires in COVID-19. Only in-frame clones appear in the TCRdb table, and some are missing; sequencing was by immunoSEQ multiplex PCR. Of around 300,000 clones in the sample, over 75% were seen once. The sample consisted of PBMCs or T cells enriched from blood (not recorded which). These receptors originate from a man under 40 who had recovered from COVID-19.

The CDR3 protein is CASSDRPSGGPPPTYNEQFF. CDR3 bases: TGTGCCAGCAGTGACCGCCCTAGCGGGGGGCCCCCCCCCACCTACAATGAGCAGTTCTTC. V usage is TRBV6-4 and J usage is TRBJ2-1, with TRBD2 identical over 11 bases. The CDR3 spans 20 residues. The trim removed 2 bases at V and 2 bases at J, leaving 14 bases unmatched. Germline CDR1 MRHNA, CDR2 SNTAGT.

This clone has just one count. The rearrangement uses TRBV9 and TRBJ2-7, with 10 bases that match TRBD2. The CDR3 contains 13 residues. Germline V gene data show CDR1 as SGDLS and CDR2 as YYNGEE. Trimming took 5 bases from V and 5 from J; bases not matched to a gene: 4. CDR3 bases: TGTGCCAGCAGTAGCGGGGGGTTCAACGAGCAGTACTTC. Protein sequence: CASSSGGFNEQYF. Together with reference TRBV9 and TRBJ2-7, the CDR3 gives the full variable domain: DSGVTQTPKHLITATGQRVTLRCSPRSGDLSVYWYQQSLDQGLQFLIQYYNGEERAKGNILERFSAQQFPDLHSELNLSSLELGDSALYFCASSSGGFNEQYFGPGTRLTVT.

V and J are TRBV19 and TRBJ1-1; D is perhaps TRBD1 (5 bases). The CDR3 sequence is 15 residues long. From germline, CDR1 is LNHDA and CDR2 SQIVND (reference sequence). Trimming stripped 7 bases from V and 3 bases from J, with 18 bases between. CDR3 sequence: CASKRSSGSDTEAFF. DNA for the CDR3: TGTGCCAGTAAACGATCATCAGGGTCGGACACTGAAGCTTTCTTT.